This T cell receptor (beta chain) was documented in a study of cytomegalovirus exposure and HLA in healthy donors. Study context: As released early, the data held some 85 million unique TCRs from HLA-typed donors.

Worth noting for this clone: Its specificity is unknown.

At sampling all donors were nominally healthy, likely with unrecorded immune exposures. The ends were cut back, 6 bases at V and 0 bases at J, with 9 bases in the middle. Germline values: CDR1 MNHNS, CDR2 SASEGT. The CDR3 extends over 14 amino acids. In the PCR, 60 Vbeta and 13 Jbeta primers were used. Data came from immunoSEQ multiplex PCR; TCRdb stores just in-frame clones and leaves some out. In the table there are about 150,000 clones, around four fifths of which are singletons. Study conclusions and caveats: Immune exposure data for these donors was limited to CMV serostatus. Researchers reported in a later analysis that a missense DCLRE1C variant was tied to TCR beta V- and J-gene trimming.

The source of this sequence is a man aged 18-30 years in good health and CMV-seronegative. This chain uses TRBV6-1 with TRBJ1-5; D is uncertain. Sequenced material: PBMCs. CDR3 sequence: CASRSYYSNQPQHF. The CDR3 bases are TGTGCCAGCAGGTCGTATTATAGCAATCAGCCCCAGCATTTT.